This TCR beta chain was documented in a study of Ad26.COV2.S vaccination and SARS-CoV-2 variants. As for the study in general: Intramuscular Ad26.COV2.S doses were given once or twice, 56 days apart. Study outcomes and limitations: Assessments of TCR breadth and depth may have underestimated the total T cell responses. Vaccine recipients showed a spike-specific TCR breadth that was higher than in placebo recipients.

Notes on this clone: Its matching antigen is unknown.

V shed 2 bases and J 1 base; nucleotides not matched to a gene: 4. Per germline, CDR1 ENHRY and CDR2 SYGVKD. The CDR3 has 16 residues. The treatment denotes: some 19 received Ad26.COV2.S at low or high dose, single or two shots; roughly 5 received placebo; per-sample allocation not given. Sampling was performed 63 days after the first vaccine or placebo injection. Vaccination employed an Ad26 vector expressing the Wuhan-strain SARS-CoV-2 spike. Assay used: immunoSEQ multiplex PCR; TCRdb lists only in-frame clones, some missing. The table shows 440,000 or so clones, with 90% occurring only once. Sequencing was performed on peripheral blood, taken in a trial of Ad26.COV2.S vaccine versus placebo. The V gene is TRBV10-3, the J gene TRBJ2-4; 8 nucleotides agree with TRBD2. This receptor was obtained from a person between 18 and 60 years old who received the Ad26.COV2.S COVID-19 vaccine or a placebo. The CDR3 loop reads CAISEVAGMAKNIQYF. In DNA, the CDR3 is TGTGCCATCAGTGAGGTAGCGGGAATGGCCAAAAACATTCAGTACTTC.